Presented here are 5 T cell receptor beta chains from one specimen sequenced in a study of regulatory T cells in long-lasting Graves disease. The time point here: newly diagnosed GD, antithyroid drugs for less than 3 months. The TCR library was made from RNA extracted from PBMCs. Building of the TCR beta libraries involved iRepertoire HTBI primers and Arm-PCR of CDR3 regions. TCRdb recomputed calls from the multiplex PCR reads with MiXCR, one row per CDR3 protein. This table holds around 400,000 distinct CDR3 sequences, 15% found once. These data also featured in a second study, about T cells in Graves' hyperthyroidism and ophthalmopathy.

The source was peripheral blood mononuclear cells (PBMCs), collected at new diagnosis, from a patient treated with antithyroid drugs. All receptors come from a middle-aged woman with Graves disease.

In this sample, this clonotype turned up many times. The chain employs TRBV28 and TRBJ2-5, with D uncertain. The CDR3 extends over 13 amino acids. V was shortened by 3 bases and J by 5 bases, with 10 bases between the two germline ends. Germline V gives CDR1 MDHEN, CDR2 SYDVKM. The CDR3 nucleotides are TGTGCCAGCAGTTTTGGACGGTGGGAGACCCAGTACTTC. Its translation: CASSFGRWETQYF.

The rearrangement uses TRBV6-2 or TRBV6-3 and TRBJ1-2; D gene unclear. CDR3 length: 16 amino acids. V was cut by 5 bases and J by 3 bases, with 19 bases left in between. Germline V gene sequence: CDR1 MNHEY, CDR2 SVGEGT. In DNA form, the CDR3 reads TGTGCCAGCAGTGGCTCTATAGAACAGTACGACTATGGCTACACCTTC. Amino acids: CASSGSIEQYDYGYTF.

Notes on this clonotype: This sequence may be a read error, since a much larger clone differs from it by one base. The chain carries TRBV7-2 and TRBJ2-3; the D gene is possibly TRBD2 (6 bases). In germline, CDR1 is SGHTA, CDR2 FQGNSA. V lost 4 bases, J lost 4 bases, and 15 bases lay in between. The CDR3 has 15 residues. The CDR3 DNA reads as TGTGCCAGCAGCTCAACGGGAGTTAGCGCAGATACGCAGTATTTT. It specifies CASSSTGVSADTQYF.

The table lists this clonotype with a count of one. V gene TRBV28 combines with J gene TRBJ2-1; 13 nucleotides align to TRBD2. This CDR3 region has 18 residues. The ends lost 2 bases at V and 8 bases at J; junction bases unmatched: 12. Germline CDR1 and CDR2: MDHEN and SYDVKM. Written as DNA, the CDR3 is TGTGCCAGCAGTTTACAGACAGGAGGGACTAGCGGGATCGATGAGCAGTTCTTC. As protein: CASSLQTGGTSGIDEQFF.

This clonotype was counted many times. The chain couples TRBV11-2 to TRBJ2-1; possible D gene TRBD2, 6 bases. Germline assignment: CDR1 SGHAT and CDR2 FQNNGV. The CDR3 is 16 amino acids. Trimming stripped 5 bases from V and 0 bases from J, with 14 bases between. The CDR3 sequence is CASSPRDFFSYNEQFF. DNA for the CDR3: TGTGCCAGCAGCCCGAGGGACTTCTTCTCCTACAATGAGCAGTTCTTC.